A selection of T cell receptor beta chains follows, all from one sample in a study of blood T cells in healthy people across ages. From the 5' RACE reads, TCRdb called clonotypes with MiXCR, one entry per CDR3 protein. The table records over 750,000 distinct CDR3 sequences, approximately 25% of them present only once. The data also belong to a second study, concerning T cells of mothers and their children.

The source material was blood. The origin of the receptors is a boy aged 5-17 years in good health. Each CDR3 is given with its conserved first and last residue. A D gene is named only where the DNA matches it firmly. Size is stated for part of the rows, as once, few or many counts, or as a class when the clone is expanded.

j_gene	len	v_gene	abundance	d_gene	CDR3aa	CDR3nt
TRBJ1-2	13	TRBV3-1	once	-	CASSPKPNYGYTF	TGTGCCAGCAGCCCCAAACCTAACTATGGCTACACCTTC
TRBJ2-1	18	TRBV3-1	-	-	CASSQDLLGAETYNEQFF	TGTGCCAGCAGCCAAGATCTTTTGGGGGCAGAGACCTACAATGAGCAGTTCTTC
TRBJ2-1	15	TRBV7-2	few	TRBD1	CASSLVSGTGVEQFF	TGTGCCAGCAGCTTAGTAAGCGGGACAGGGGTTGAGCAGTTCTTC
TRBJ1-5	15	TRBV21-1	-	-	CASSNRQGGNQPQHF	TGTGCCAGCAGCAACCGACAGGGGGGCAATCAGCCCCAGCATTTT
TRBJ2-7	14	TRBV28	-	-	CASSLADYSYEQYF	TGTGCCAGCAGTTTGGCCGACTACTCCTACGAGCAGTACTTC
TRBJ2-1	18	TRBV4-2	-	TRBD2	CASSQDRLAGGLYNEQFF	TGTGCCAGCAGCCAAGATCGACTAGCGGGAGGTCTCTACAATGAGCAGTTCTTC
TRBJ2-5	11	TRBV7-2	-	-	CASSFFETQYF	TGTGCCAGCAGCTTCTTTGAGACCCAGTACTTC
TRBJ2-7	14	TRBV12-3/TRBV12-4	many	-	CASSSGDRTYEQYF	TGTGCCAGCAGTTCAGGGGATAGGACCTACGAGCAGTACTTC
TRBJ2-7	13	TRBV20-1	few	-	CSATMDTSYGQYF	TGCAGTGCTACCATGGACACCTCCTACGGGCAGTACTTC
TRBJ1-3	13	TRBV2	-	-	CASSGMRGNTIYF	TGTGCCAGCAGTGGGATGCGCGGAAACACCATATATTTT
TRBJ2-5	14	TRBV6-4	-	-	CANRGGLSRETQYF	TGTGCCAACAGAGGGGGGCTATCGAGAGAGACCCAGTACTTC
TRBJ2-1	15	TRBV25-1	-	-	CASSDELAVYNEQFF	TGTGCCAGCAGTGACGAACTAGCAGTCTACAATGAGCAGTTCTTC
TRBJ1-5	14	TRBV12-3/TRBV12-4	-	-	CASSLAQFNQPQHF	TGTGCCAGCAGTTTGGCGCAGTTCAATCAGCCCCAGCATTTT
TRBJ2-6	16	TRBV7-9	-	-	CASSPPVLTGANVLTF	TGTGCCAGCAGCCCTCCGGTCCTGACCGGGGCCAACGTCCTGACTTTC
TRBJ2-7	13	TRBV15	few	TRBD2	CATSRPGGNEQYF	TGTGCCACCAGCAGGCCCGGGGGGAACGAGCAGTACTTC
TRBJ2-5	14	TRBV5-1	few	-	CASSFLGLQETQYF	TGCGCCAGCAGCTTTCTCGGACTCCAAGAGACCCAGTACTTC
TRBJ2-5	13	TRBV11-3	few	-	CASSFGGERAQYF	TGTGCCAGCAGCTTCGGGGGCGAAAGGGCCCAGTACTTC
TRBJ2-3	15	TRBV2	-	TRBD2	CAIVGLAGATDTQYF	TGTGCCATCGTAGGACTAGCGGGCGCCACAGATACGCAGTATTTT
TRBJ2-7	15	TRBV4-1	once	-	CASSQAPGPNYEQYF	TGCGCCAGCAGCCAAGCCCCGGGGCCAAACTACGAGCAGTACTTC
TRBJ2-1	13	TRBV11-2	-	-	CASSPQGHNEQFF	TGTGCCAGCAGCCCTCAAGGGCACAATGAGCAGTTCTTC
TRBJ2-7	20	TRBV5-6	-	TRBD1	CASSLDSGDRALAGVYEQYF	TGTGCCAGCAGCTTGGATAGTGGGGACAGGGCCCTCGCTGGTGTCTACGAGCAGTACTTC
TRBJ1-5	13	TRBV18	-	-	CASSPEQDQPQHF	TGTGCCAGCTCACCAGAACAAGATCAGCCCCAGCATTTT
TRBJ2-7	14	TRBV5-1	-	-	CASSWDTSSYEQYF	TGCGCCAGCAGCTGGGACACGAGCTCCTACGAGCAGTACTTC
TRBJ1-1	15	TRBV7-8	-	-	CASSQQRTYRTEAFF	TGTGCCAGCAGCCAACAGCGGACCTACCGTACTGAAGCTTTCTTT
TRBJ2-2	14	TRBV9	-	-	CASSPRDVAGELFF	TGTGCCAGCAGCCCAAGGGATGTAGCCGGGGAGCTGTTTTTT
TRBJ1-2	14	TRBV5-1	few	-	CASREPGRSYGYTF	TGCGCCAGCAGGGAACCGGGACGAAGTTATGGCTACACCTTC
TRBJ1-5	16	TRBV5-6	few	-	CASSLGKGRVHQPQHF	TGTGCCAGCAGCTTGGGAAAAGGGCGGGTGCATCAGCCCCAGCATTTT
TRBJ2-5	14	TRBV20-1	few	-	CSARTAGLTYKQYF	TGCAGTGCTAGAACCGCAGGCTTGACCTACAAGCAGTACTTC
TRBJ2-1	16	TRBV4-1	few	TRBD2	CASSQGGKAGGSEQFF	TGCGCCAGCAGCCAAGGTGGTAAAGCGGGGGGGAGTGAGCAGTTCTTC
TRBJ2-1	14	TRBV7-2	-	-	CASSLTGFYNEQFF	TGTGCCAGCAGCCTCACGGGATTCTACAATGAGCAGTTCTTC
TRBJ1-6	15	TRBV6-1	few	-	CASASGSSYNSPLHF	TGTGCCAGTGCCTCTGGGAGCTCCTATAATTCACCCCTCCACTTT
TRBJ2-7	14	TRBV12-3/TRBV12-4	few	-	CASRDRYYSYEQYF	TGTGCCAGCAGAGACAGATACTACTCCTACGAGCAGTACTTC
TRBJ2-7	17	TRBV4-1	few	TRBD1	CASSPPSTGTLSYEQYF	TGCGCCAGCAGCCCCCCATCGACAGGGACGCTTTCCTACGAGCAGTACTTC
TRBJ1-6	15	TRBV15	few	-	CATSRDHRGLSPLHF	TGTGCCACCAGCAGAGATCATAGGGGTCTTTCACCCCTCCACTTT
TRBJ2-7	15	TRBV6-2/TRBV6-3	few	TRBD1	CASRDPGQGIHEQYF	TGTGCCAGCAGGGACCCGGGACAGGGAATCCACGAGCAGTACTTC
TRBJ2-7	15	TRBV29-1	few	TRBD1	CSVEGDRQGHYEQYF	TGCAGCGTTGAAGGGGACCGACAGGGTCACTACGAGCAGTACTTC
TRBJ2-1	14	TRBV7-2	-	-	CASSLPGNYNEQFF	TGTGCCAGCAGCTTACCGGGCAATTACAATGAGCAGTTCTTC
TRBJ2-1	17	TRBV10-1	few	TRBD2	CASSDPGTSGTYNEQFF	TGCGCCAGCAGTGATCCCGGGACTAGCGGAACCTACAATGAGCAGTTCTTC
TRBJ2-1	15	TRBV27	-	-	CASTSLDTPYNEQFF	TGTGCCAGCACCTCACTCGATACCCCCTACAATGAGCAGTTCTTC
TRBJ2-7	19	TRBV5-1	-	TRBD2	CASSLRLSDPGLGSYEQYF	TGCGCCAGCAGCTTGCGTCTTTCAGATCCGGGACTAGGGTCCTACGAGCAGTACTTC
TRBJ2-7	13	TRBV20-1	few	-	CSARDTGTYEQYF	TGCAGTGCTAGAGATACAGGGACCTACGAGCAGTACTTC
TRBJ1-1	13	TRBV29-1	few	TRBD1	CSVVPTGGTEAFF	TGCAGCGTTGTCCCTACAGGGGGAACTGAAGCTTTCTTT
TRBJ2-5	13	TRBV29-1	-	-	CSVDPQTSETQYF	TGCAGCGTTGACCCCCAGACGTCTGAGACCCAGTACTTC
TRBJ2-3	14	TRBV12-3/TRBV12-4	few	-	CASSSHGYTDTQYF	TGTGCCAGCAGTTCCCATGGGTACACAGATACGCAGTATTTT
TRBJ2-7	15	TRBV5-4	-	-	CASSLGRGSPYEQYF	TGTGCCAGCAGCTTGGGTAGGGGATCCCCCTACGAGCAGTACTTC
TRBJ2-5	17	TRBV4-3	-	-	CASSQEGWPFSYNEQLF	TGCGCCAGCAGCCAAGAAGGCTGGCCTTTCTCCTACAATGAGCAGCTCTTC
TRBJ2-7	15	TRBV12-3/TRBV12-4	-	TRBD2	CASSLVGLGRIEQYF	TGTGCCAGCAGTTTGGTGGGACTAGGGAGGATCGAGCAGTACTTC
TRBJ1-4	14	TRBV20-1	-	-	CSAEETRPNEKLFF	TGCAGTGCTGAAGAGACGCGACCTAATGAAAAACTGTTTTTT
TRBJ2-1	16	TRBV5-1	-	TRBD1	CASSSSGTGGQDEQFF	TGCGCCAGCAGCAGCTCCGGGACAGGGGGACAGGATGAGCAGTTCTTC
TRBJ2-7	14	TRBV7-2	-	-	CASSSRLVSYEQYF	TGTGCCAGCAGCTCCCGACTAGTATCCTACGAGCAGTACTTC
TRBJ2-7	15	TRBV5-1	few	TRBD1	CASQTWTGSTYEQYF	TGCGCCAGCCAGACCTGGACAGGGTCGACCTACGAGCAGTACTTC